Below, 18 T cell receptor beta chains from the same sample are listed, as sequenced in a study of blood T cell repertoires in COVID-19. Profiled with immunoSEQ multiplex PCR; TCRdb holds only in-frame clones, not every one. The repertoire holds around 310,000 clones, with nearly 90% as singletons. The sample taken for sequencing was PBMCs or T cells enriched from blood (not recorded which). The receptors here all came from a woman under 40 who had recovered from COVID-19.

The V and J genes are TRBV3-1 (or the pseudogene TRBV3-2) and TRBJ1-4, with a weak D call TRBD1 (6 bases). Trimming cost V 4 bases and J 6 bases, with 9 bases left between them. CDR3 length: 13 amino acids. Germline V gene data show CDR1 as LGHDT and CDR2 as YNNKEL (reference sequence). CDR3 in amino acids: CASSRRTDEKLFF. The CDR3 bases are TGTGCCAGCAGCCGACGGACAGATGAAAAACTGTTTTTT.

The rearrangement uses TRBV19 and TRBJ2-1; 14 bases map to TRBD2. The trim removed 3 bases at V and 8 bases at J, leaving 3 bases unmatched. Per germline, CDR1 LNHDA and CDR2 SQIVND (reference sequence). The CDR3 is 15 residues long. CDR3 in amino acids: CASSIAGLAGDEQFF. CDR3 DNA sequence: TGTGCCAGTAGTATTGCGGGACTAGCGGGGGATGAGCAGTTCTTC.

CDR3 region: CASSSDRNNEQFF. Here the CDR3 DNA reads TGTGCCAGCAGCTCGGACAGGAACAATGAGCAGTTCTTC. This chain connects TRBV3-1 (or the pseudogene TRBV3-2) to TRBJ2-1; 7 nucleotides align to TRBD1. Germline assignment: CDR1 LGHDT and CDR2 YNNKEL (reference sequence). The ends lost 5 bases at V and 5 bases at J; junction bases unmatched: 3. This CDR3 comprises 13 residues.

This clone occurred once. The genes are TRBV5-1 and TRBJ2-7; tentatively, D is TRBD1 (5 bases). V lost 0 bases and J 2 bases, leaving 12 bases between the germline ends. There are 15 residues in the CDR3. Germline V gene sequence: CDR1 SGHRS, CDR2 YFSETQ. The CDR3 sequence: CASSLVAGQTYEQYF. CDR3 DNA: TGCGCCAGCAGCTTGGTGGCAGGGCAAACCTACGAGCAGTACTTC.

The chain couples TRBV12-3 or TRBV12-4 to TRBJ1-1; D not resolved. The V end was cut by 3 bases, the J end by 7 bases, with 12 bases between. The CDR3 has 13 residues. CDR3 sequence (DNA): TGTGCCAGCAGTTTTTCTGGAGTTGGTGAAGCTTTCTTT. Residues: CASSFSGVGEAFF.

This chain uses TRBV27 with TRBJ2-7; TRBD2 agrees at 8 bases. The V gene end was trimmed by 6 bases and the J gene end by 3 bases; junction bases not matched to a gene: 7. CDR1 is MNHEY and CDR2 is SMNVEV in the germline V gene (reference sequence). The CDR3 sequence is 14 residues long. The CDR3 region is CASRLAGTSYEQYF. In DNA form, the CDR3 reads TGTGCCAGCAGACTAGCCGGGACTAGCTACGAGCAGTACTTC.

The chain recombines TRBV3-1 (or the pseudogene TRBV3-2) with TRBJ2-1, with 13 positions matching TRBD2. There are 17 residues in the CDR3. Germline values: CDR1 LGHDT, CDR2 YNNKEL (reference sequence). Trimming took 5 bases from V and 5 from J; bases not matched to a gene: 9. The CDR3 spells CASSTSPGLAGNNEQFF. DNA for the CDR3: TGTGCCAGCAGCACCAGTCCGGGACTAGCGGGGAACAATGAGCAGTTCTTC.

CDR3 loop: CASSFGGVFFF. CDR3 DNA: TGTGCCAGCAGCTTTGGAGGGGTTTTCTTCTTT. The V gene is TRBV7-9, the J gene TRBJ1-1, with a possible D match to TRBD1 (5 bases). Trimming cost V 3 bases and J 14 bases, with 13 bases left between them. Germline V CDR1 and CDR2: SEHNR, FQNEAQ (reference sequence). The CDR3 runs to 11 residues. The full variable domain, in which reference TRBV7-9 and TRBJ1-1 provide the parts outside the CDR3, is DTGVSQNPRHKITKRGQNVTFRCDPISEHNRLYWYRQTLGQGPEFLTYFQNEAQLEKSRLLSDRFSAERPKGSFSTLEIQRTEQGDSAMYLCASSFGGVFFFGQGTRLTVV.

The chain uses TRBV2 and TRBJ2-4, with TRBD2 matching over 10 bases. The CDR3 runs 15 residues. Trimming took 3 bases from V and 6 from J; bases not matched to a gene: 5. Germline V lookup: CDR1 SNHLY, CDR2 FYNNEI. The CDR3 DNA sequence: TGTGCCAGCAGTGACGCAGCGGGAGGGTTAAACATTCAGTACTTC. Protein product: CASSDAAGGLNIQYF.

The chain links TRBV24-1 to TRBJ2-5; 9 bases are a match to TRBD2. The CDR3 spans 15 residues. Germline V gene lookup returns CDR1 KGHDR and CDR2 SFDVKD. V lost 4 bases and J lost 1; bases outside the gene matches: 3. CDR3 in amino acids: CATSEASGTQETQYF. In nucleotides, the CDR3 is TGTGCCACCAGTGAGGCTAGCGGGACCCAAGAGACCCAGTACTTC.

The chain is built from TRBV12-5 and TRBJ2-7; 9 nucleotides line up with TRBD1. From germline, CDR1 is LGHNT and CDR2 FRNRAP. The CDR3 covers 14 residues. Trimming cost V 5 bases and J 3 bases; bases outside gene matches: 5. CDR3 loop: CASGEDRGYYEQYF. The CDR3 DNA follows: TGTGCTAGTGGTGAGGACAGGGGATACTACGAGCAGTACTTC.

This clone was found a few times. The genes are TRBV4-1 and TRBJ1-3; no reliable D call. The ends were cut back, 3 bases at V and 0 bases at J, with 6 bases in the middle. This CDR3 region has 14 residues. Germline V gene lookup returns CDR1 MGHRA and CDR2 YSYEKL. CDR3 coding DNA: TGCGCCAGCAGCCACATCAGCTCTGGAAACACCATATATTTT. This codes for CASSHISSGNTIYF.

The chain has TRBV3-1 (or the pseudogene TRBV3-2) and TRBJ2-5; no firm D call. Trimming stripped 1 base from V and 2 bases from J, with 8 bases between. The germline V gene encodes CDR1 LGHDT and CDR2 YNNKEL (reference sequence). The CDR3 is made up of 14 amino acids. Written as DNA, the CDR3 is TGTGCCAGCAGCCAAGCCTCCAGTCAAGAGACCCAGTACTTC. Its protein is CASSQASSQETQYF.

This clone has a handful of counts. The chain links TRBV11-2 to TRBJ1-2; 8 positions agree with TRBD1. CDR1 and CDR2 (germline): SGHAT, FQNNGV. V shed 3 bases and J 6 bases; nucleotides not matched to a gene: 18. The CDR3 contains 18 residues. CDR3: CASSFRRDRGGGVDGYTF. CDR3 nucleotides: TGTGCCAGCAGCTTTAGACGAGACAGGGGTGGAGGAGTTGATGGCTACACCTTC. Full variable domain (remainder filled in from reference TRBV11-2 and TRBJ1-2): EAGVAQSPRYKIIEKRQSVAFWCNPISGHATLYWYQQILGQGPKLLIQFQNNGVVDDSQLPKDRFSAERLKGVDSTLKIQPAKLEDSAVYLCASSFRRDRGGGVDGYTFGSGTRLTVV.

The chain has TRBV5-1 and TRBJ1-1; D gene ambiguous. CDR3 length equals 13 residues. V lost 0 bases to trimming and J lost 0 bases, with 3 bases between them. Germline values: CDR1 SGHRS, CDR2 YFSETQ. The CDR3 sequence: CASSLGVNTEAFF. CDR3 nucleotides: TGCGCCAGCAGCTTGGGAGTGAACACTGAAGCTTTCTTT. Full variable domain (remainder filled in from reference TRBV5-1 and TRBJ1-1): KAGVTQTPRYLIKTRGQQVTLSCSPISGHRSVSWYQQTPGQGLQFLFEYFSETQRNKGNFPGRFSGRQFSNSRSEMNVSTLELGDSALYLCASSLGVNTEAFFGQGTRLTVV.

This clone has only a few counts. This chain joins TRBV11-2 and TRBJ1-2; 7 nucleotides match TRBD1. Germline assignment: CDR1 SGHAT and CDR2 FQNNGV. The CDR3 loop spans 19 amino acids. V lost 4 bases and J lost 1; bases outside the gene matches: 18. This chain's CDR3 is CASSSRPSGQLLFNYGYTF. The CDR3 coding sequence is TGTGCCAGCAGCTCACGGCCATCGGGACAGCTTCTTTTTAACTATGGCTACACCTTC.

This rearrangement joins TRBV5-4 to TRBJ2-7; TRBD1 agrees at 7 bases. V gave up 0 bases and J gave up 8 bases; unmatched junction bases: 8. CDR3 size: 14 residues. Germline CDR1 SGHNT, CDR2 YYREEE (reference sequence). The CDR3 DNA reads as TGTGCCAGCAGCTTGGGAGGGGGCAGCGCTCAGCAGTACTTC. Its protein product is CASSLGGGSAQQYF.

CDR3 amino acids: CASSMFSSGETQYF. The CDR3 DNA sequence: TGTGCCAGTAGTATGTTTAGCTCTGGGGAGACCCAGTACTTC. This chain joins TRBV19 and TRBJ2-5; no firm D call. There are 14 residues in the CDR3. The germline V gene encodes CDR1 LNHDA and CDR2 SQIVND (reference sequence). V lost 3 bases to trimming and J lost 5 bases, with 13 bases between them.